This T cell receptor beta chain originates from a study of blood T cell repertoires in COVID-19. The germline gives CDR1 SGHVS, CDR2 FQNEAQ. CDR3 size: 13 residues. V shed 5 bases and J 6 bases; nucleotides not matched to a gene: 7. Original processing methods: Estimates of nucleated cell counts were drawn from the amplification of reference gene primers. TCRdb's table, derived via immunoSEQ multiplex PCR, lists solely in-frame clones and lacks some. D and trimming come from the DNA, and the V and J calls and clone size come from that table. The table shows about 21,000 clones, with more than 70% occurring only once.

Sequencing was carried out using peripheral blood. The genes are TRBV7-8 and TRBJ2-7; TRBD1 matches at 7 bases. The receptor's source is a man in his forties or fifties with acute or convalescent COVID-19. Here the CDR3 reads CASSVIQGTEQYF. CDR3 in DNA: TGTGCCAGCAGCGTAATACAGGGGACCGAGCAGTACTTC.